This T cell receptor (beta chain) was sequenced in a study of Graves' ophthalmopathy and Graves' hyperthyroidism. This clonotype was seen many times. For repertoire sequencing, the TCR beta CDR3 regions were amplified from RNA transcripts. After a first-round RT-PCR with HTBI primers, a second-round multiplex PCR was run. TCRdb analysed the multiplex PCR reads with MiXCR anew, one entry per CDR3 protein. Of approximately 1.2 million distinct CDR3 sequences detected, about 36% appear once; the ten largest clones hold roughly 11%. Germline trimming cut 8 bases from V and 2 bases from J; bases unmatched to any gene: 5. The germline CDR1 and CDR2 sequences are ENHRY and SYGVKD. The length of the CDR3 is 13 residues.

The sequenced sample was peripheral blood or thyroid tissue (not recorded which). The TCR comes from an adult man with Graves' hyperthyroidism. The chain employs TRBV10-3 and TRBJ2-7; 8 bases match TRBD1. The CDR3 protein is CAIQDRDPYEQYF. CDR3 sequence (DNA): TGTGCCATCCAGGACAGGGACCCCTACGAGCAGTACTTC.